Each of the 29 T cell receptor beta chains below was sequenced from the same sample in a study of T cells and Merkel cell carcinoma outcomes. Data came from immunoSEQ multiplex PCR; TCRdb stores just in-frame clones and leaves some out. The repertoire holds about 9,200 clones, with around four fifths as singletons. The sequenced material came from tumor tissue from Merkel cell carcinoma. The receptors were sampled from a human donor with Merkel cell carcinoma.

Here the CDR3 DNA reads TGTGCCAGCAGTTCAAGACAGCCTAACTATGGCTACACCTTC. Protein: CASSSRQPNYGYTF. The chain employs TRBV6-7 and TRBJ1-2; a possible D gene is TRBD1 (5 bases). TRBV6-7 is an open reading frame, and its role is uncertain. The CDR3 is 14 amino acids. V gave up 4 bases and J gave up 0 bases, with 9 bases separating them.

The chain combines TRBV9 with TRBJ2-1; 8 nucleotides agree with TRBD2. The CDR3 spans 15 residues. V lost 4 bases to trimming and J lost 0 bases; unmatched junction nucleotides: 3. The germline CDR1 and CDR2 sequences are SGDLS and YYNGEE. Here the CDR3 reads CASSQRGSSYNEQFF. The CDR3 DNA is TGTGCCAGCAGCCAGCGGGGGAGCTCCTACAATGAGCAGTTCTTC. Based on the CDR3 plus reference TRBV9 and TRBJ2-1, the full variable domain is DSGVTQTPKHLITATGQRVTLRCSPRSGDLSVYWYQQSLDQGLQFLIQYYNGEERAKGNILERFSAQQFPDLHSELNLSSLELGDSALYFCASSQRGSSYNEQFFGPGTRLTVL.

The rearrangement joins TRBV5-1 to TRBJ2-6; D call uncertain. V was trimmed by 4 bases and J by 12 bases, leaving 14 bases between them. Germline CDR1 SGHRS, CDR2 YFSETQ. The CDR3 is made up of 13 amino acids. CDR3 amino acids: CASSEKLGSVLTF. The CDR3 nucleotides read TGCGCCAGCAGCGAGAAGTTGGGGTCCGTCCTGACTTTC.

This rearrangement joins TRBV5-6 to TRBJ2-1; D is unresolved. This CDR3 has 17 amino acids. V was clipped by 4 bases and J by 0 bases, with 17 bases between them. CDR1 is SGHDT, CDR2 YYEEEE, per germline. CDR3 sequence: CASSPNLRRVSYNEQFF. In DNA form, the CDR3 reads TGTGCCAGCAGCCCGAACCTTCGTCGGGTCTCCTACAATGAGCAGTTCTTC.

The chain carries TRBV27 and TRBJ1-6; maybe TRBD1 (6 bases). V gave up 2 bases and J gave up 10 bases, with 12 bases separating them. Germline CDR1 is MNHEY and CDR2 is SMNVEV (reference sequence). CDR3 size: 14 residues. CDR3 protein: CASSLKPRGSPLHF. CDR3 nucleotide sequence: TGTGCCAGCAGTTTAAAGCCAAGGGGGTCACCCCTCCACTTT.

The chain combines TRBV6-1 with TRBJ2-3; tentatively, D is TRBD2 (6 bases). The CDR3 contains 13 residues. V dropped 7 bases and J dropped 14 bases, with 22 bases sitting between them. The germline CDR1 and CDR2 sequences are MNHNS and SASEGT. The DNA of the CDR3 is TGTGCCAGCATAGCCCACGGAGGGGCTCCACCGTATTTT. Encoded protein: CASIAHGGAPPYF.

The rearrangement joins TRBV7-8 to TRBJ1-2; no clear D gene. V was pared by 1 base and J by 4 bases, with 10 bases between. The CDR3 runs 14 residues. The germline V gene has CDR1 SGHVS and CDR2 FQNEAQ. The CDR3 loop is CASSLDNGFYGYTF. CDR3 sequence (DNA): TGTGCCAGCAGCTTAGATAACGGCTTCTATGGCTACACCTTC.

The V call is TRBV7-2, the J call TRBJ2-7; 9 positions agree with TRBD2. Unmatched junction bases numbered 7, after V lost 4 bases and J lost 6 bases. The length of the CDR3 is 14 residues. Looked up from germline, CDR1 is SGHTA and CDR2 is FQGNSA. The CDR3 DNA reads TGTGCCAGCAGCTACGGACTAGCGACGGGCGAGCAGTACTTC. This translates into CASSYGLATGEQYF.

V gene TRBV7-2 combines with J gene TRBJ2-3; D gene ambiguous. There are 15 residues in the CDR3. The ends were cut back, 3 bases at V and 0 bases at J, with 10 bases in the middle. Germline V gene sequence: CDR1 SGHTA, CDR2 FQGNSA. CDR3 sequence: CASSLRSTSTDTQYF. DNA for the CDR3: TGTGCCAGCAGCTTGAGGAGTACTAGCACAGATACGCAGTATTTT.

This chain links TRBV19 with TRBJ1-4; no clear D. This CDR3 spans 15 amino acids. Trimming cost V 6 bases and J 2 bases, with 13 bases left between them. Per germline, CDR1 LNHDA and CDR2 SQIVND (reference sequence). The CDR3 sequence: CASRFSIRTNEKLFF. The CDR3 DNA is TGTGCCAGTAGATTCTCAATAAGGACTAATGAAAAACTGTTTTTT.

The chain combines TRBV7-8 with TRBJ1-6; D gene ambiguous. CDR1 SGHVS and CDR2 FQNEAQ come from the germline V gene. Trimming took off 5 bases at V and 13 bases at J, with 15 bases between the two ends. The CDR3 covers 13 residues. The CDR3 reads CASSPPGRTPLHF. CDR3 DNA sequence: TGTGCCAGCAGCCCTCCGGGGAGGACGCCCCTCCACTTT.

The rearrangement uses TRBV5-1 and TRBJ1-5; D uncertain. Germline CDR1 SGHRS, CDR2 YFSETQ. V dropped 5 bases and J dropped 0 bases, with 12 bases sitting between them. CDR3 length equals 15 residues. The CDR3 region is CASRISPDSNQPQHF. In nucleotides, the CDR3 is TGCGCCAGCAGAATCTCACCCGATAGCAATCAGCCCCAGCATTTT.

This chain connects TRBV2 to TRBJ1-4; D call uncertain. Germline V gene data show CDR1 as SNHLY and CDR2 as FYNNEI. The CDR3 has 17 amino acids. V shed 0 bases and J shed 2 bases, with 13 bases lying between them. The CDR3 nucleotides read TGTGCCAGCAGTGAAGCGCGGATTTCCGGTACTAATGAAAAACTGTTTTTT. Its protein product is CASSEARISGTNEKLFF.

The CDR3 coding sequence is TGCGCCAGCAGCTTGCGACAGTCCGTCCGAGAGACCCAGTACTTC. This gives the protein CASSLRQSVRETQYF. J is TRBJ2-5 and V is TRBV5-1; D might be TRBD1 (5 bases). Germline assignment: CDR1 SGHRS and CDR2 YFSETQ. CDR3 length: 15 amino acids. Trimming cost V 1 base and J 4 bases, with 14 bases left between them.

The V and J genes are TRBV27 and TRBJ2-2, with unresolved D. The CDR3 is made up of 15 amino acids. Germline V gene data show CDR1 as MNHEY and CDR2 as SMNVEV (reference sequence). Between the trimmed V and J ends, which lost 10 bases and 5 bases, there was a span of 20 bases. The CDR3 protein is CATQKDGFQTGELFF. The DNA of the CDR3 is TGTGCCACCCAAAAAGACGGGTTCCAAACCGGGGAGCTGTTTTTT.

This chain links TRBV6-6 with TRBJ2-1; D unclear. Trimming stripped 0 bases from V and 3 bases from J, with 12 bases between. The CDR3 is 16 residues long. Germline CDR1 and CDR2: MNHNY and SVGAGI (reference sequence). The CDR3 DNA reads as TGTGCCAGCAGTTACTCTAGAGACCACTACTACAATGAGCAGTTCTTC. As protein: CASSYSRDHYYNEQFF.

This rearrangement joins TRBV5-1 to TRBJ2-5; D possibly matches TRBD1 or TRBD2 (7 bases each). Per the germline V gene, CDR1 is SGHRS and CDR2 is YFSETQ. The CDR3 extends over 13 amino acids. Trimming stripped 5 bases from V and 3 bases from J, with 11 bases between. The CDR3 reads CASRSGGEETQYF. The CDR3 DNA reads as TGCGCCAGCAGGTCAGGGGGGGAAGAGACCCAGTACTTC.

CDR3 sequence: CASSLFYGVEQFF. CDR3 DNA sequence: TGTGCCAGCAGCTTATTTTACGGTGTTGAGCAGTTCTTC. This chain joins TRBV5-4 and TRBJ2-1; D is ambiguous. Germline CDR1 reads SGHNT; CDR2 reads YYREEE (reference sequence). The CDR3 is 13 amino acids. V was trimmed by 2 bases and J by 9 bases, leaving 12 bases between them.

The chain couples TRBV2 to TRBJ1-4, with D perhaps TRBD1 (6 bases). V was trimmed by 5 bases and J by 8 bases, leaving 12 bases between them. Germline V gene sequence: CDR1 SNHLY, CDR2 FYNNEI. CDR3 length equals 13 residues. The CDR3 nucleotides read TGTGCCAGCAGTCCAGGGGAAAGGGAAAAACTGTTTTTT. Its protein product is CASSPGEREKLFF.

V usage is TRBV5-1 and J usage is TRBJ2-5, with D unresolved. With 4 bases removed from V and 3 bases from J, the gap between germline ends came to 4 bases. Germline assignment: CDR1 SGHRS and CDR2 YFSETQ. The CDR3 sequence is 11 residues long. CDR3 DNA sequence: TGCGCCAGCAGCAGAAAAGAGACCCAGTACTTC. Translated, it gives CASSRKETQYF.

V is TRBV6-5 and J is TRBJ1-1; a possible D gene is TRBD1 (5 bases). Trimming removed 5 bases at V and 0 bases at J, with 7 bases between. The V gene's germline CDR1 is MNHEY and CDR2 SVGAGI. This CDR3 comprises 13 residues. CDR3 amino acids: CASSPQVNTEAFF. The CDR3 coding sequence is TGTGCCAGCAGTCCACAGGTGAACACTGAAGCTTTCTTT.

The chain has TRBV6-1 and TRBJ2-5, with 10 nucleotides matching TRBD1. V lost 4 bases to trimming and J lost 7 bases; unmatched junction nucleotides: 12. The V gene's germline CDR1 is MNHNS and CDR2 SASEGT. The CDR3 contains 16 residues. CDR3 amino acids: CASSGTGGYPTVTQYF. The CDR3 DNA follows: TGTGCCAGCAGTGGGACAGGGGGATACCCCACGGTGACCCAGTACTTC.

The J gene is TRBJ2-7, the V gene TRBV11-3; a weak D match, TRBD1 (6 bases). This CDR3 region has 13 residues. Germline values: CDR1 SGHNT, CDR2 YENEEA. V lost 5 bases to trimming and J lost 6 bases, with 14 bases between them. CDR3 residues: CASSHRVTGEQYF. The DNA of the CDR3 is TGTGCCAGCAGCCACAGGGTAACGGGCGAGCAGTACTTC. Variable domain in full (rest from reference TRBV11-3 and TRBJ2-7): EAGVVQSPRYKIIEKKQPVAFWCNPISGHNTLYWYLQNLGQGPELLIRYENEEAVDDSQLPKDRFSAERLKGVDSTLKIQPAELGDSAVYLCASSHRVTGEQYFGPGTRLTVT.

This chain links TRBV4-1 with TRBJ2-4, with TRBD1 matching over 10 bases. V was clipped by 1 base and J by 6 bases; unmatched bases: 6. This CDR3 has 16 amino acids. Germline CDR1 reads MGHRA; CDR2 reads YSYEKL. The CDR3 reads CASSQGTGGSRNIQYF. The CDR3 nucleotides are TGCGCCAGCAGCCAAGGGACAGGGGGAAGCAGAAACATTCAGTACTTC.

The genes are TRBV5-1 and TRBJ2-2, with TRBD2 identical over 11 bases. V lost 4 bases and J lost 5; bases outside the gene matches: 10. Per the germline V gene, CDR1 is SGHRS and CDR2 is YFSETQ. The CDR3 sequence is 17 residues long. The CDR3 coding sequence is TGCGCCAGCAGCCCCCTAGCGGGACTAGCGGTAACCGGGGAGCTGTTTTTT. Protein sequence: CASSPLAGLAVTGELFF.

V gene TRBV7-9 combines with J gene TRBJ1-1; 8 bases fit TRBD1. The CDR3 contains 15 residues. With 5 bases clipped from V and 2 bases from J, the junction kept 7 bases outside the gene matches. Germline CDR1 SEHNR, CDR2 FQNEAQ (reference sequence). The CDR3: CASSPRTGRNTEAFF. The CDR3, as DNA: TGTGCCAGCAGCCCTCGGACAGGGAGAAACACTGAAGCTTTCTTT.

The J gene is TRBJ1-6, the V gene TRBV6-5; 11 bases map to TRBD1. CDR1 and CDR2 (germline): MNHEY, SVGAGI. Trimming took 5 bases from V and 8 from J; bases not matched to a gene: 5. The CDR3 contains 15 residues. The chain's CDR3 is CASSGQGAGDSPLHF. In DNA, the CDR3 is TGTGCCAGCAGTGGACAGGGGGCAGGTGATTCACCCCTCCACTTT.

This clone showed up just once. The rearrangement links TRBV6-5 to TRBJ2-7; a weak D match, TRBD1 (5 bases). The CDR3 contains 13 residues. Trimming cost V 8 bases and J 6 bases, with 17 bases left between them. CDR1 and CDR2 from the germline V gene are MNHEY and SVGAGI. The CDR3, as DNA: TGTGCCAGCCAGAAGGTGACAGAGTCCGAGCAGTACTTC. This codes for CASQKVTESEQYF.

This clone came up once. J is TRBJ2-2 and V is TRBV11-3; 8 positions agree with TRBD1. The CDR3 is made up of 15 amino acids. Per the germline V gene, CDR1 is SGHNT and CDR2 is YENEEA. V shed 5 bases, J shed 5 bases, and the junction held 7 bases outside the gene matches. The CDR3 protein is CASSAGTGLTGELFF. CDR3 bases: TGTGCCAGCAGCGCCGGGACAGGTTTGACCGGGGAGCTGTTTTTT.